What follows are 26 T cell receptor beta chains derived from one specimen sequenced in a study of blood T cell repertoires in COVID-19. Some clones are missing from TCRdb's copy, which holds only in-frame ones; the method was immunoSEQ multiplex PCR. The sample contains 200,000 to 250,000 clones, more than 75% of which appear only once. The sequenced material came from peripheral blood. The receptor source for this set is a human donor in a cohort sampled during active COVID-19.

V usage is TRBV10-2 and J usage is TRBJ2-3; no clear D gene. The CDR3 is 13 residues long. CDR1 and CDR2 (germline): WSHSY, SAAADI. Trimming took 5 bases from V and 5 from J, leaving 11 bases between them. CDR3 region: CASSPSELDTQYF. The DNA of the CDR3 is TGCGCCAGCAGTCCCTCCGAGCTAGATACGCAGTATTTT.

The V and J genes are TRBV4-1 and TRBJ2-6; 11 nucleotides match TRBD1. Germline CDR1 MGHRA, CDR2 YSYEKL. This CDR3 is built from 18 residues. V gave up 2 bases and J gave up 4 bases; unmatched junction bases: 7. Here the CDR3 reads CASSQPGQGAPGANVLTF. The DNA for the CDR3 is TGCGCCAGCAGCCAACCCGGACAGGGGGCGCCCGGGGCCAACGTCCTGACTTTC.

V gene TRBV28 combines with J gene TRBJ2-7; 8 bases match TRBD2. Germline V gene data show CDR1 as MDHEN and CDR2 as SYDVKM. The V and J ends lost 6 bases and 2 bases, in that order; junction bases with no gene match: 6. This CDR3 contains 14 residues. DNA of the CDR3: TGTGCCAGCAGCTACGGGGGGGGTACCTACGAGCAGTACTTC. Translating it yields CASSYGGGTYEQYF. The full variable domain, in which reference TRBV28 and TRBJ2-7 provide the parts outside the CDR3, is DVKVTQSSRYLVKRTGEKVFLECVQDMDHENMFWYRQDPGLGLRLIYFSYDVKMKEKGDIPEGYSVSREKKERFSLILESASTNQTSMYLCASSYGGGTYEQYFGPGTRLTVT.

This clone occurred a few times. Here the CDR3 DNA reads TGTGCCAGCGTTCGGTTAGCGGGACCCACCGGGGAGCTGTTTTTT. This encodes CASVRLAGPTGELFF. This sequence joins TRBV2 and TRBJ2-2, with 8 bases identical to TRBD2. This CDR3 region has 15 residues. Trimming removed 8 bases from V and 4 bases from J; junction bases left unmatched: 9. CDR1 and CDR2 from the germline V gene are SNHLY and FYNNEI.

V is TRBV5-1 and J is TRBJ2-2; 7 positions match TRBD2. CDR1 and CDR2 (germline): SGHRS, YFSETQ. Trimming removed 2 bases from V and 3 bases from J; junction bases left unmatched: 4. The CDR3 runs 15 residues. CDR3 coding DNA: TGCGCCAGCAGCTTAGGCCTAGCGGACACCGGGGAGCTGTTTTTT. Its translation is CASSLGLADTGELFF.

The rearrangement uses TRBV5-1 and TRBJ2-5; the match to TRBD2 covers 12 bases. Germline lookup yields CDR1 SGHRS and CDR2 YFSETQ. V lost 4 bases to trimming and J lost 2 bases; unmatched junction nucleotides: 3. The CDR3 loop spans 15 amino acids. The CDR3 sequence is CASSRGTSGQETQYF. In DNA, the CDR3 is TGCGCCAGCAGCAGAGGGACTAGCGGGCAAGAGACCCAGTACTTC.

The chain recombines TRBV14 with TRBJ2-7; 8 bases align to TRBD2. V was pared by 1 base and J by 2 bases, with 10 bases of the junction left unmatched. CDR3 size: 17 residues. The V gene's germline CDR1 is SGHDN and CDR2 FVKESK. DNA for the CDR3: TGTGCCAGCAGCCAAGCGCTTAGCGGGGTGGTCGCCTACGAGCAGTACTTC. Translated: CASSQALSGVVAYEQYF.

V usage is TRBV19 and J usage is TRBJ1-2; possible D gene TRBD1, 5 bases. Per germline, CDR1 LNHDA and CDR2 SQIVND (reference sequence). The CDR3 has 13 amino acids. Trimming cost V 7 bases and J 6 bases, with 15 bases left between them. CDR3 sequence reads: CASTEGTSDGYTF. CDR3 bases: TGTGCCAGTACCGAAGGGACTTCTGATGGCTACACCTTC.

The V gene is TRBV4-3, the J gene TRBJ1-2; no reliable D call. Germline CDR1 and CDR2: LGHNA and YSLEER. The CDR3 has 16 residues. The V end lost 1 base, the J end lost 8 bases, and 20 bases lay between the germline ends. The DNA of the CDR3 is TGCGCCAGCAGCCAAGTTATAGGCGGCGGATCTTCGGGCTACACCTTC. Translated: CASSQVIGGGSSGYTF.

About this clone itself: The same CDR3 is also encoded by other DNA sequences in this sample. The V gene is TRBV5-1, the J gene TRBJ2-7, with 8 nucleotides matching TRBD2. The germline CDR1 and CDR2 sequences are SGHRS and YFSETQ. J was trimmed by 3 bases and V by 4 bases; bases with no gene match: 6. The CDR3 is made up of 14 amino acids. CDR3 DNA: TGCGCCAGCAGCAAGGGGCGGGGGGTCTACGAGCAGTACTTC. This codes for CASSKGRGVYEQYF. Based on the CDR3 plus reference TRBV5-1 and TRBJ2-7, the full variable domain is KAGVTQTPRYLIKTRGQQVTLSCSPISGHRSVSWYQQTPGQGLQFLFEYFSETQRNKGNFPGRFSGRQFSNSRSEMNVSTLELGDSALYLCASSKGRGVYEQYFGPGTRLTVT.

J is TRBJ1-2 and V is TRBV6-4; D is undetermined. Germline CDR1 is MRHNA and CDR2 is SNTAGT. Deletions cut 5 bases from V and 6 bases from J, with 13 bases between. The CDR3 runs to 13 residues. CDR3 amino acids: CASSWTGRDGYTF. Written as DNA, the CDR3 is TGTGCCAGCAGTTGGACCGGGAGGGATGGCTACACCTTC.

The genes are TRBV3-1 (or the pseudogene TRBV3-2) and TRBJ2-2; possible D gene TRBD2, 6 bases. This CDR3 has 16 residues. The ends were cut back, 4 bases at V and 0 bases at J, with 12 bases in the middle. Germline CDR1 reads LGHDT; CDR2 reads YNNKEL (reference sequence). CDR3 residues: CASSPPGTANTGELFF. For the CDR3, the DNA is TGTGCCAGCAGCCCACCCGGGACTGCGAACACCGGGGAGCTGTTTTTT.

The rearrangement uses TRBV10-2 and TRBJ2-5; unclear D gene. Trimming removed 5 bases from V and 5 bases from J, with 6 bases in between. The CDR3 is 11 amino acids. CDR1 WSHSY and CDR2 SAAADI come from the germline V gene. CDR3 sequence reads: CASSYGETQYF. CDR3 DNA: TGCGCCAGCAGTTACGGTGAGACCCAGTACTTC.

V is TRBV2 and J is TRBJ2-3, with TRBD2 as a possible D gene (7 bases). Germline V gene lookup returns CDR1 SNHLY and CDR2 FYNNEI. Trimming took off 7 bases at V and 4 bases at J, with 18 bases between the two ends. This CDR3 spans 15 amino acids. CDR3 in amino acids: CASKRVRGASDTQYF. The CDR3 DNA reads TGTGCCAGCAAACGGGTCCGGGGGGCCTCAGATACGCAGTATTTT.

This clone has only a few counts. The chain employs TRBV27 and TRBJ2-2; D might be TRBD2 (7 bases). This CDR3 is built from 17 residues. V was cut by 1 base and J by 7 bases, with 19 bases left in between. Per the germline V gene, CDR1 is MNHEY and CDR2 is SMNVEV (reference sequence). The CDR3 protein is CASSLWRRGGSGGELFF. The CDR3 coding sequence is TGTGCCAGCAGTTTATGGAGGAGGGGGGGGTCTGGCGGGGAGCTGTTTTTT.

The rearrangement uses TRBV27 and TRBJ1-1; no reliable D call. Germline CDR1 is MNHEY and CDR2 is SMNVEV (reference sequence). Trimming pared 0 bases from V and 3 bases from J, leaving 11 bases between. CDR3 length: 15 residues. The CDR3: CASSLSSGRDTEAFF. The CDR3 nucleotides read TGTGCCAGCAGTTTATCTTCGGGTCGGGACACTGAAGCTTTCTTT.

This clone has just one count. The chain links TRBV11-2 to TRBJ2-1; D uncertain. V gave up 3 bases and J gave up 7 bases, with 7 bases separating them. Looked up from germline, CDR1 is SGHAT and CDR2 is FQNNGV. The CDR3 is 12 amino acids. The CDR3 sequence: CASSFNTNEQFF. The CDR3 nucleotides read TGTGCCAGCAGCTTCAACACGAATGAGCAGTTCTTC.

The genes are TRBV6-5 and TRBJ1-2, with 12 bases fitting TRBD1. With V trimmed by 4 bases and J by 8 bases, 8 bases remained unmatched. This CDR3 region has 15 residues. Germline-derived CDR1 and CDR2 are MNHEY and SVGAGI. CDR3 nucleotides: TGTGCCAGCAGTTCATCCGGGACAGGGGGCCAGGGCTACACCTTC. As protein: CASSSSGTGGQGYTF.

The chain recombines TRBV28 with TRBJ1-1; D is ambiguous. Germline CDR1 reads MDHEN; CDR2 reads SYDVKM. The CDR3 extends over 11 amino acids. Deletions cut 5 bases from V and 10 bases from J, with 11 bases between. CDR3 sequence reads: CASSPPQRAFF. The CDR3 nucleotides read TGTGCCAGCAGTCCCCCCCAGCGAGCTTTCTTT. The full variable domain, its missing parts supplied by reference TRBV28 and TRBJ1-1, is DVKVTQSSRYLVKRTGEKVFLECVQDMDHENMFWYRQDPGLGLRLIYFSYDVKMKEKGDIPEGYSVSREKKERFSLILESASTNQTSMYLCASSPPQRAFFGQGTRLTVV.

The chain has TRBV28 and TRBJ2-7, with 9 bases lining up with TRBD1. Germline values: CDR1 MDHEN, CDR2 SYDVKM. The CDR3 extends over 14 amino acids. Losses at the gene ends were 8 bases for V and 1 base for J; bases not matched to a gene: 6. The CDR3 loop reads CASGPTGGSYEQYF. In DNA, the CDR3 is TGTGCCAGCGGGCCGACAGGGGGATCCTACGAGCAGTACTTC.

Note on this clone: Other DNA sequences in this specimen translate into the identical CDR3. The chain carries TRBV28 and TRBJ1-5; 10 bases fit TRBD1. Germline lookup yields CDR1 MDHEN and CDR2 SYDVKM. V was pared by 5 bases and J by 4 bases, with 5 bases of the junction left unmatched. The CDR3 is 15 residues long. The CDR3 DNA sequence: TGTGCCAGCAGTCCCCGGGACAGGGGTAATCAGCCCCAGCATTTT. This codes for CASSPRDRGNQPQHF.

This sequence joins TRBV19 and TRBJ2-3; possibly TRBD2 for D (5 bases). The V gene lost 8 bases and the J gene lost 2 bases, with 11 bases spanning the gap. The CDR3 consists of 13 residues. Germline V gene data show CDR1 as LNHDA and CDR2 as SQIVND (reference sequence). The CDR3 loop is CASGLDYTDTQYF. Here the CDR3 DNA reads TGTGCCAGTGGTCTTGACTACACAGATACGCAGTATTTT.

The chain couples TRBV7-2 to TRBJ1-1, with 11 bases fitting TRBD1. Germline-derived CDR1 and CDR2 are SGHTA and FQGNSA. This CDR3 comprises 16 residues. The V segment lost 3 bases and the J segment 5 bases; nucleotides outside the gene matches: 8. In DNA form, the CDR3 reads TGTGCCAGCAGCTTCGGGACAGGGGGTTCTGGAACTGAAGCTTTCTTT. Protein: CASSFGTGGSGTEAFF.

This clone has just one count. CDR3 in DNA: TGTGCCAGCAGCTTAGCCGGGAGGACCTCCTACGAGCAGTACTTC. Translated: CASSLAGRTSYEQYF. The chain carries TRBV11-1 and TRBJ2-7; TRBD2 agrees at 7 bases. The CDR3 length is 15 residues. V shed 0 bases and J 0 bases; nucleotides not matched to a gene: 2. The germline V gene has CDR1 SGHAT and CDR2 FQDESV (reference sequence).

As DNA, the CDR3 is TGTGCCAGCAGCTACGGGACAGTCGGGACTGCCCCATACAATGAGCAGTTCTTC. Amino acids: CASSYGTVGTAPYNEQFF. The rearrangement joins TRBV5-6 to TRBJ2-1; D possibly corresponds to TRBD1 (7 bases). The CDR3 runs to 18 residues. V lost 3 bases and J 4 bases, leaving 23 bases between the germline ends. Germline CDR1 is SGHDT and CDR2 is YYEEEE.

The chain recombines TRBV29-1 with TRBJ1-2, with TRBD1 matching 9 bases. This CDR3 is built from 11 residues. CDR1 is SQVTM and CDR2 is ANQGSEA in the germline V gene. V lost 7 bases to trimming and J lost 6 bases; unmatched junction nucleotides: 3. The CDR3 region has the DNA TGCAGCGCTACAGGGGGCCATGGCTACACCTTC. Amino acid sequence: CSATGGHGYTF. The whole variable domain, remainder taken from reference TRBV29-1 and TRBJ1-2, is SAVISQKPSRDICQRGTSLTIQCQVDSQVTMMFWYRQQPGQSLTLIATANQGSEATYESGFVIDKFPISRPNLTFSTLTVSNMSPEDSSIYLCSATGGHGYTFGSGTRLTVV.